The 32 T cell receptor beta chains below all came from one sample that was sequenced in a study of OX40 agonist ivuxolimab in advanced cancers. The protocol was immunoSEQ multiplex PCR, while the TCRdb copy is restricted to in-frame clones and leaves out a portion. The table includes 75,000 to 80,000 clones, about 84% detected once. The source material was CD4+ or CD8+ T cells sorted from blood, sampled in a trial of the OX40 agonist ivuxolimab. The receptor set was obtained from an adult with an advanced solid tumor such as melanoma, head and neck, liver or kidney cancer.

The chain combines TRBV7-8 with TRBJ2-3; TRBD2 aligns across 13 bases. Germline values: CDR1 SGHVS, CDR2 FQNEAQ. With 6 bases clipped from V and 12 bases from J, the junction kept 9 bases outside the gene matches. This CDR3 has 14 residues. CDR3 amino acids: CASSLTSGRAFQYF. CDR3 nucleotide sequence: TGTGCCAGCAGTCTAACTAGCGGGAGGGCCTTTCAGTATTTT.

V gene TRBV11-3 combines with J gene TRBJ1-1; D not resolved. There are 15 residues in the CDR3. Germline V gene sequence: CDR1 SGHNT, CDR2 YENEEA. V was pared by 5 bases and J by 1 base, with 14 bases between. CDR3 loop: CASSPGPAGNTEAFF. The CDR3 DNA sequence: TGTGCCAGCAGCCCTGGACCTGCGGGGAACACTGAAGCTTTCTTT.

The chain joins TRBV19 to TRBJ2-1; D ambiguous. Germline V gives CDR1 LNHDA, CDR2 SQIVND (reference sequence). This CDR3 has 16 residues. V lost 4 bases and J 11 bases, leaving 24 bases between the germline ends. CDR3 sequence (DNA): TGTGCCAGTAGTAGTGAGAGTATCCGATTCCAGGCCCAGCAGTTCTTC. Residues: CASSSESIRFQAQQFF.

This rearrangement joins TRBV12-5 to TRBJ2-1; a weak D match, TRBD2 (5 bases). The CDR3 length is 12 residues. Germline values: CDR1 LGHNT, CDR2 FRNRAP. V lost 0 bases and J lost 15, with 12 bases in between. In DNA form, the CDR3 reads TGTGCTAGTGGTTTGGTCTCCGGGGATTTGTTCTTC. Translation gives CASGLVSGDLFF. Drawing the rest from reference TRBV12-5 and TRBJ2-1, the complete variable domain is DARVTQTPRHKVTEMGQEVTMRCQPILGHNTVFWYRQTMMQGLELLAYFRNRAPLDDSGMPKDRFSAEMPDATLATLKIQPSEPRDSAVYFCASGLVSGDLFFGPGTRLTVL.

The rearrangement uses TRBV6-5 and TRBJ1-5, with D unresolved. V gave up 6 bases and J gave up 4 bases, with 10 bases separating them. The CDR3 is made up of 13 amino acids. CDR1 and CDR2 from the germline V gene are MNHEY and SVGAGI. The CDR3 is CASSPTNNQPQHF. CDR3 sequence (DNA): TGTGCCAGCAGCCCCACCAATAATCAGCCCCAGCATTTT.

The V and J genes are TRBV2 and TRBJ1-1, with D possibly matching TRBD1 (5 bases). CDR3 size: 11 residues. V gave up 11 bases and J gave up 10 bases, with 17 bases separating them. Germline loops: CDR1 SNHLY, CDR2 FYNNEI. The CDR3: CAGQYAGRAFF. CDR3 bases: TGTGCCGGCCAATACGCAGGGCGAGCTTTCTTT.

The chain couples TRBV6-1 to TRBJ2-7; D ambiguous. Germline CDR1 and CDR2: MNHNS and SASEGT. The V and J ends lost 6 bases and 3 bases respectively, with 6 bases between them. The CDR3 runs to 11 residues. The CDR3 DNA follows: TGTGCCAGCAGGGAAAACTACGAGCAGTACTTC. Its protein is CASRENYEQYF.

Only one count was recorded for this clone. The rearrangement links TRBV4-1 to TRBJ2-2; 9 bases match TRBD1. The V gene end was trimmed by 0 bases and the J gene end by 6 bases; junction bases not matched to a gene: 5. The CDR3 is 16 residues long. CDR1 MGHRA and CDR2 YSYEKL come from the germline V gene. The CDR3 loop is CASSQDPRQGAGELFF. CDR3 sequence (DNA): TGCGCCAGCAGCCAAGATCCGCGACAGGGGGCCGGGGAGCTGTTTTTT.

This clone showed up just once. The gene calls are TRBV6-1 and TRBJ1-4; tentatively, D is TRBD1 (6 bases). This CDR3 has 18 residues. Trimming cost V 0 bases and J 4 bases, with 18 bases left between them. CDR1 is MNHNS and CDR2 is SASEGT in the germline V gene. The CDR3 bases are TGTGCCAGCAGTGAAGCGGGGGGGCCCCCGTCGGATAATGAAAAACTGTTTTTT. Translating it yields CASSEAGGPPSDNEKLFF.

V gene TRBV28 combines with J gene TRBJ2-3; D not resolved. The germline V and J ends were trimmed by 3 bases and 6 bases, with 13 bases remaining between them. This CDR3 region has 14 residues. CDR1 and CDR2 from the germline V gene are MDHEN and SYDVKM. The CDR3 is CASSFPPLSDTQYF. The CDR3 region has the DNA TGTGCCAGCAGTTTCCCCCCCTTAAGTGATACGCAGTATTTT. Full variable domain (outside the CDR3, taken from reference TRBV28 and TRBJ2-3): DVKVTQSSRYLVKRTGEKVFLECVQDMDHENMFWYRQDPGLGLRLIYFSYDVKMKEKGDIPEGYSVSREKKERFSLILESASTNQTSMYLCASSFPPLSDTQYFGPGTRLTVL.

The genes are TRBV27 and TRBJ1-1, with TRBD1 as a possible D gene (5 bases). There are 14 residues in the CDR3. Germline V lookup: CDR1 MNHEY, CDR2 SMNVEV (reference sequence). V was clipped by 5 bases and J by 5 bases, with 15 bases between them. The CDR3: CASSPDTRGTEAFF. The CDR3 DNA reads as TGTGCCAGCAGTCCGGACACCCGGGGGACTGAAGCTTTCTTT.

DNA for the CDR3: TGTGCCAGCAGACTGGGACTGGAGTACAATGAGCAGTTCTTC. Its translation: CASRLGLEYNEQFF. The chain has TRBV13 and TRBJ2-1; D perhaps matches TRBD2 (6 bases). Germline V gives CDR1 PRHDT, CDR2 FYEKMQ (reference sequence). The CDR3 is 14 amino acids. V was clipped by 6 bases and J by 4 bases, with 13 bases between them.

The chain couples TRBV27 to TRBJ2-3; 10 bases match TRBD1. Germline loops: CDR1 MNHEY, CDR2 SMNVEV (reference sequence). The ends lost 6 bases at V and 4 bases at J; junction bases unmatched: 7. The CDR3 sequence is 15 residues long. CDR3 region: CASRIGTGVSDTQYF. The DNA of the CDR3 is TGTGCCAGCAGAATTGGGACAGGGGTATCAGATACGCAGTATTTT.

The chain employs TRBV27 and TRBJ2-5; 11 bases match TRBD1. CDR3 length: 16 amino acids. The V gene's germline CDR1 is MNHEY and CDR2 SMNVEV (reference sequence). V shed 5 bases, J shed 2 bases, and the junction held 7 bases outside the gene matches. The CDR3 DNA reads TGTGCCAGCAGTAAAGGGACAGGGGGAGGACAAGAGACCCAGTACTTC. Its protein product is CASSKGTGGGQETQYF.

This clone was counted between two and nine times. The V gene is TRBV13, the J gene TRBJ2-7; a possible D gene is TRBD2 (6 bases). Germline CDR1 and CDR2: PRHDT and FYEKMQ (reference sequence). The CDR3 extends over 15 amino acids. Trimming stripped 5 bases from V and 3 bases from J, with 17 bases between. CDR3 bases: TGTGCCAGCAGCCTTTCTCAATCGGGGGACTACGAGCAGTACTTC. Amino acid sequence: CASSLSQSGDYEQYF.

This chain connects TRBV5-1 to TRBJ2-1; 9 bases are a match to TRBD2. V shed 0 bases, J shed 6 bases, and the junction held 4 bases outside the gene matches. There are 15 residues in the CDR3. Germline loops: CDR1 SGHRS, CDR2 YFSETQ. The CDR3 nucleotides read TGCGCCAGCAGCTTGGGAGCGGGAGGCTCCAATGAGCAGTTCTTC. Amino acid sequence: CASSLGAGGSNEQFF.

V gene TRBV15 combines with J gene TRBJ1-1; 7 nucleotides match TRBD1. Germline loops: CDR1 LNHNV, CDR2 YYDKDF (reference sequence). Unmatched junction bases numbered 13, after V lost 0 bases and J lost 3 bases. The CDR3 covers 18 residues. This CDR3 reads CATSRESLQGGPDTEAFF. The DNA for the CDR3 is TGTGCCACCAGCAGAGAGTCGCTTCAGGGGGGGCCGGACACTGAAGCTTTCTTT.

This clone was recorded once. The rearrangement joins TRBV7-6 to TRBJ2-2; D uncertain. The V and J ends lost 1 base and 2 bases respectively, with 8 bases between them. The CDR3 sequence is 15 residues long. The V gene's germline CDR1 is SGHVS and CDR2 FNYEAQ. This CDR3 reads CASSLVGANTGELFF. The CDR3 nucleotides read TGTGCCAGCAGCTTAGTTGGCGCCAACACCGGGGAGCTGTTTTTT.

V is TRBV5-1 and J is TRBJ1-2; TRBD1 matches 9 bases. The V and J ends lost 4 bases and 6 bases, in that order; junction bases with no gene match: 4. Germline CDR1 SGHRS, CDR2 YFSETQ. The CDR3 spans 13 residues. The CDR3 DNA is TGCGCCAGCAGCCCCCGGACAGGGGATGGCTACACCTTC. Its protein is CASSPRTGDGYTF.

The chain uses TRBV5-4 and TRBJ2-7, with TRBD1 identical over 9 bases. Trimming removed 6 bases from V and 7 bases from J; junction bases left unmatched: 14. Germline loops: CDR1 SGHNT, CDR2 YYREEE (reference sequence). The CDR3 sequence is 15 residues long. CDR3 sequence (DNA): TGTGCCAGCATCCCTTTTAGGGACAGGGTTACGGAGCAGTACTTC. Translated, it gives CASIPFRDRVTEQYF.

This chain joins TRBV19 and TRBJ2-7; no definite D call. The V gene's germline CDR1 is LNHDA and CDR2 SQIVND (reference sequence). The CDR3 consists of 13 residues. The germline V and J ends were trimmed by 4 bases and 2 bases, with 9 bases remaining between them. The CDR3: CASSTHSAYEQYF. DNA for the CDR3: TGTGCCAGTAGTACTCACAGCGCCTACGAGCAGTACTTC. The variable domain in full, with the rest retrieved from reference TRBV19 and TRBJ2-7, is DGGITQSPKYLFRKEGQNVTLSCEQNLNHDAMYWYRQDPGQGLRLIYYSQIVNDFQKGDIAEGYSVSREKKESFPLTVTSAQKNPTAFYLCASSTHSAYEQYFGPGTRLTVT.

The chain employs TRBV21-1 and TRBJ1-4; the D segment call TRBD1 is taken from the table without a DNA check. TRBV21-1 is listed as a pseudogene. The CDR3 length is 15 residues. In nucleotides, the CDR3 is TGTGCCAGCAGCAAAAGGTTCAGGGTAGATGAAAAACTGTTTTTT. This translates into CASSKRFRVDEKLFF.

V and J are TRBV7-3 and TRBJ2-3; weak D call: TRBD2 (6 bases). V was shortened by 3 bases and J by 5 bases, with 18 bases between the two germline ends. This CDR3 comprises 16 residues. Germline V CDR1 and CDR2: SGHTA, FQGTGA. CDR3 in amino acids: CASSLAGSGLGDTQYF. In DNA form, the CDR3 reads TGTGCCAGCAGCTTGGCGGGGTCAGGGCTAGGAGATACGCAGTATTTT.

The chain couples TRBV7-3 to TRBJ2-2; D not certain. Deletions cut 6 bases from V and 10 bases from J, with 18 bases between. The CDR3 runs to 14 residues. Germline loops: CDR1 SGHTA, CDR2 FQGTGA. The CDR3 coding sequence is TGTGCCAGCAGTTCATCCGGGCTTTCCGAGGAGCTGTTTTTT. The encoded protein is CASSSSGLSEELFF.

The gene calls are TRBV4-2 and TRBJ2-1; 11 bases are shared with TRBD2. This CDR3 region has 16 residues. Looked up from germline, CDR1 is LGHNA and CDR2 is YNFKEQ. V lost 4 bases, J lost 6 bases, and 8 bases stayed unmatched. The CDR3 reads CASSPDSGRAFNEQFF. As DNA, the CDR3 is TGTGCCAGCAGCCCGGATAGCGGGAGGGCGTTCAATGAGCAGTTCTTC.

This chain connects TRBV27 to TRBJ2-5; 10 bases match TRBD1. Germline V gives CDR1 MNHEY, CDR2 SMNVEV (reference sequence). The CDR3 length is 18 residues. Germline trimming cut 1 base from V and 2 bases from J; bases unmatched to any gene: 10. The CDR3 coding sequence is TGTGCCAGCAGTTTATTTGGTTGGGACAGGGGTGGACAAGAGACCCAGTACTTC. Protein product: CASSLFGWDRGGQETQYF.

This chain uses TRBV11-2 with TRBJ2-5; D call uncertain. The V end lost 3 bases, the J end lost 1 base, and 6 bases lay between the germline ends. Germline-derived CDR1 and CDR2 are SGHAT and FQNNGV. The CDR3 extends over 13 amino acids. In nucleotides, the CDR3 is TGTGCCAGCAGCTTGAGCAGCCAAGAGACCCAGTACTTC. Translated, it gives CASSLSSQETQYF.

V gene TRBV6-1 combines with J gene TRBJ2-3; D possibly matches TRBD1 or TRBD2 (5 bases each). The CDR3 runs to 16 residues. From germline, CDR1 is MNHNS and CDR2 SASEGT. With 3 bases removed from V and 0 bases from J, the gap between germline ends came to 13 bases. The DNA of the CDR3 is TGTGCCAGCAGTGACCTCTATGGGGGAAGCACAGATACGCAGTATTTT. Translation: CASSDLYGGSTDTQYF.

The V call is TRBV5-4, the J call TRBJ2-6; 8 bases are shared with TRBD1. J lost 3 bases, V lost 1 base, and 6 bases had no gene match. CDR1 and CDR2 (germline): SGHNT, YYREEE (reference sequence). This CDR3 has 17 residues. CDR3 bases: TGTGCCAGCAGCTTGTGGCAGGGGGCGCTTGGGGCCAACGTCCTGACTTTC. Protein product: CASSLWQGALGANVLTF.

The rearrangement uses TRBV9 and TRBJ2-7; 9 bases are shared with TRBD1. This CDR3 region has 15 residues. J gave up 5 bases and V 0 bases, and 6 bases lay outside the gene matches. Germline V gene lookup returns CDR1 SGDLS and CDR2 YYNGEE. CDR3 DNA sequence: TGTGCCAGCAGCGTAGCGGGCGGGACAGGGCACGAGCAGTACTTC. This gives the protein CASSVAGGTGHEQYF.

The chain couples TRBV6-5 to TRBJ1-1; D call uncertain. The CDR3 loop spans 15 amino acids. V lost 0 bases and J 4 bases, leaving 12 bases between the germline ends. Germline V gene data show CDR1 as MNHEY and CDR2 as SVGAGI. CDR3 coding DNA: TGTGCCAGCAGTTACTCCGGGAAGTTGGGCACTGAAGCTTTCTTT. Residues: CASSYSGKLGTEAFF.

The rearrangement joins TRBV7-9 to TRBJ2-1, with D tentatively TRBD1 (6 bases). This CDR3 spans 13 amino acids. The V end was cut by 3 bases, the J end by 5 bases, with 8 bases between. Germline V gene sequence: CDR1 SEHNR, CDR2 FQNEAQ (reference sequence). CDR3 sequence reads: CASSLGANNEQFF. The CDR3 DNA reads TGTGCCAGCAGCTTGGGGGCCAACAATGAGCAGTTCTTC.